The T cell receptor beta chain described here comes from a study of shared clonotypes between healthy human individuals. Study-wide context: There were three CD4 naive, three CD4 memory, two CD8 naive and one CD8 memory plates per donor. Findings and caveats of the study: Memory subsets generally showed lower estimated richness than naive subsets.

Some 30,000 T cell genomes (around 200 ng DNA) went into each sorted-subset replicate. Profiled with immunoSEQ multiplex PCR; TCRdb holds only in-frame clones, not every one. Of around 2,000,000 clones listed, about 94% were seen once; the top ten hold 0.9% to 1.5%. CD8 cells classed as naive were CD45RO-negative and positively selected for CCR7, excluding terminally differentiated effector memory CD45RA+ cells. Caucasian adults living in Nashville, Tennessee, provided all samples. The CDR3 consists of 15 residues. With V trimmed by 0 bases and J by 6 bases, 6 bases remained unmatched. CDR1 SGHRS and CDR2 YFSETQ come from the germline V gene. This clone was observed a single time. The antigen is undetermined.

Sequences were obtained from naive CD8+ T cells sorted from blood. This rearrangement joins TRBV5-1 to TRBJ2-1; 7 bases align to TRBD1. This sequence was found in a man younger than 35 in good health. This CDR3 is CASSLAGAGGNEQFF. DNA of the CDR3: TGCGCCAGCAGCTTGGCCGGTGCAGGGGGCAATGAGCAGTTCTTC. The full variable domain, with the rest looked up from reference TRBV5-1 and TRBJ2-1, is KAGVTQTPRYLIKTRGQQVTLSCSPISGHRSVSWYQQTPGQGLQFLFEYFSETQRNKGNFPGRFSGRQFSNSRSEMNVSTLELGDSALYLCASSLAGAGGNEQFFGPGTRLTVL.